These 21 T cell receptor beta chains came from one sample sequenced in a study of spatial heterogeneity in lung cancer. Study observations and caveats: Mutation tallies in tumors tracked expanded intratumoral alpha and beta TCR counts.

TCRdb re-called the 5' RACE reads through MiXCR, storing one row per CDR3 protein. The sample yields roughly 10,000 distinct CDR3 sequences, about 8% seen once. The antigens these receptors bind are not known. As to time point: sample taken at primary tumor resection. The sequenced sample was lung tumor tissue, obtained at surgery. The receptors originated from a female donor with early-stage non-small cell lung cancer.

This clonotype has just a few counts. The rearrangement links TRBV29-1 to TRBJ2-3; no reliable D call. The V gene lost 5 bases and the J gene lost 2 bases, with 17 bases spanning the gap. Germline values: CDR1 SQVTM, CDR2 ANQGSEA. The CDR3 extends over 15 amino acids. The chain's CDR3 is CSVPVGPLNTDTQYF. As DNA, the CDR3 is TGCAGCGTTCCCGTGGGCCCACTGAACACAGATACGCAGTATTTT.

This clonotype was detected many times. The V gene is TRBV24-1, the J gene TRBJ1-5; 8 nucleotides agree with TRBD1. This CDR3 is 15 amino acids long. Trimming took 5 bases from V and 9 from J; bases not matched to a gene: 11. Germline V gives CDR1 KGHDR, CDR2 SFDVKD. CDR3 bases: TGTGCCACCAGTGCTCCCGGACAGGGTAGTTTGCCCCAGCATTTT. This sequence encodes CATSAPGQGSLPQHF.

This clonotype was recorded many times. The chain combines TRBV30 with TRBJ2-5, with no clear D. CDR3 size: 11 residues. Germline assignment: CDR1 GTSNPN and CDR2 SVGIG (reference sequence). The V gene lost 0 bases and the J gene lost 3 bases, with 2 bases spanning the gap. The CDR3 is CAWSVKETQYF. The DNA for the CDR3 is TGTGCCTGGAGTGTTAAAGAGACCCAGTACTTC.

The table lists this clonotype with many counts. J is TRBJ1-5 and V is TRBV28; TRBD1 agrees at 8 bases. This CDR3 contains 14 residues. V lost 6 bases to trimming and J lost 5 bases; unmatched junction nucleotides: 6. Germline CDR1 reads MDHEN; CDR2 reads SYDVKM. CDR3 protein: CASSPGQGHQPQHF. CDR3 coding DNA: TGTGCCAGCAGCCCCGGACAGGGCCATCAGCCCCAGCATTTT.

The sample holds many counts of this clonotype. The gene calls are TRBV3-1 and TRBJ1-6, with D uncertain. This CDR3 region has 13 residues. Per the germline V gene, CDR1 is LGHDT and CDR2 is YNNKEL (reference sequence). Between the trimmed V and J ends, which lost 1 base and 6 bases, there was a span of 4 bases. CDR3 coding DNA: TGTGCCAGCAGCCAAGGAGGTAATTCACCCCTCCACTTT. It codes for CASSQGGNSPLHF. Together with reference TRBV3-1 and TRBJ1-6, the CDR3 gives the full variable domain: DTAVSQTPKYLVTQMGNDKSIKCEQNLGHDTMYWYKQDSKKFLKIMFSYNNKELIINETVPNRFSPKSPDKAHLNLHINSLELGDSAVYFCASSQGGNSPLHFGNGTRLTVT.

In its sample, this clonotype was seen many times. The genes are TRBV12-3 or TRBV12-4 and TRBJ1-5, with a possible D match to TRBD1 (5 bases). CDR3 length: 16 residues. Trimming stripped 2 bases from V and 4 bases from J, with 15 bases between. The CDR3 protein is CASSLMGGSQNQPQHF. The CDR3, as DNA: TGTGCCAGCAGTTTAATGGGGGGGTCCCAGAATCAGCCCCAGCATTTT.

This clonotype was found a few times. The gene calls are TRBV20-1 and TRBJ2-3; 7 nucleotides match TRBD2. After removal of 6 bases from V and 4 bases from J, the junction contained 7 bases not matched to a gene. The V gene's germline CDR1 is DFQATT and CDR2 SNEGSKA (reference sequence). This CDR3 is 13 amino acids long. CDR3 sequence (DNA): TGCAGTGCCCCAGTAAGCGGGGCAGATACGCAGTATTTT. This gives the protein CSAPVSGADTQYF.

Many counts were recorded for this clonotype. The chain carries TRBV20-1 and TRBJ2-3, with TRBD2 matching over 9 bases. V gave up 4 bases and J gave up 2 bases; unmatched junction bases: 4. The CDR3 loop spans 14 amino acids. Germline CDR1 and CDR2: DFQATT and SNEGSKA (reference sequence). The CDR3 sequence is CSATSGGPTDTQYF. Here the CDR3 DNA reads TGCAGTGCTACCAGCGGGGGGCCCACAGATACGCAGTATTTT.

The rearrangement joins TRBV4-3 to TRBJ2-6; D is perhaps TRBD1 (6 bases). Between the trimmed V and J ends, which lost 0 bases and 2 bases, there was a span of 8 bases. The CDR3 runs to 16 residues. In germline, CDR1 is LGHNA, CDR2 YSLEER. The CDR3 coding sequence is TGCGCCAGCAGCCAAGATGGGGGCACTGGGGCCAACGTCCTGACTTTC. It encodes CASSQDGGTGANVLTF.

This clonotype has just one count. The genes are TRBV7-9 and TRBJ2-1; the D gene is possibly TRBD1 (6 bases). The length of the CDR3 is 13 residues. In germline, CDR1 is SEHNR, CDR2 FQNEAQ (reference sequence). Trimming cost V 4 bases and J 8 bases, with 12 bases left between them. The CDR3 protein is CASSSYRDDEQFF. In DNA, the CDR3 is TGTGCCAGCAGCTCATACAGGGACGATGAGCAGTTCTTC. The full variable domain, its missing parts supplied by reference TRBV7-9 and TRBJ2-1, is DTGVSQNPRHKITKRGQNVTFRCDPISEHNRLYWYRQTLGQGPEFLTYFQNEAQLEKSRLLSDRFSAERPKGSFSTLEIQRTEQGDSAMYLCASSSYRDDEQFFGPGTRLTVL.

This clonotype was counted ten times or more. J is TRBJ1-6 and V is TRBV20-1, with 7 bases fitting TRBD1. Germline assignment: CDR1 DFQATT and CDR2 SNEGSKA (reference sequence). V was pared by 5 bases and J by 7 bases, with 8 bases of the junction left unmatched. This CDR3 contains 14 residues. The CDR3 region is CSAGSGGGNSPLHF. The CDR3 nucleotides read TGCAGTGCTGGGTCGGGAGGGGGCAATTCACCCCTCCACTTT.

In its sample, this clonotype was seen a few times. V is TRBV11-2 and J is TRBJ2-3, with D maybe TRBD2 (5 bases). The CDR3 spans 15 residues. V was clipped by 1 base and J by 2 bases, with 10 bases between them. Germline CDR1 is SGHAT and CDR2 is FQNNGV. The CDR3, as DNA: TGTGCCAGCAGCTTAGGGACTGACATCACAGATACGCAGTATTTT. Translation gives CASSLGTDITDTQYF.

This clonotype was seen repeatedly, ten times or more. The chain couples TRBV18 to TRBJ1-4; D is undetermined. The V gene lost 4 bases and the J gene lost 5 bases, with 11 bases spanning the gap. The CDR3 extends over 14 amino acids. The germline V gene has CDR1 KGHSH and CDR2 LQKENI. CDR3 loop: CASSRPDGNEKLFF. The DNA of the CDR3 is TGTGCCAGCTCACGACCTGACGGCAATGAAAAACTGTTTTTT. Supplemented by reference TRBV18 and TRBJ1-4, the full variable domain reads NAGVMQNPRHLVRRRGQEARLRCSPMKGHSHVYWYRQLPEEGLKFMVYLQKENIIDESGMPKERFSAEFPKEGPSILRIQQVVRGDSAAYFCASSRPDGNEKLFFGSGTQLSVL.

This clonotype was seen many times. This rearrangement joins TRBV7-2 to TRBJ2-2; no clear D. Germline V gene sequence: CDR1 SGHTA, CDR2 FQGNSA. V lost 2 bases and J lost 5, with 6 bases in between. The CDR3 totals 13 residues. CDR3: CASSLRRTGELFF. CDR3 nucleotide sequence: TGTGCCAGCAGCTTAAGGAGAACCGGGGAGCTGTTTTTT.

This clonotype came up a few times. Being one base from a much bigger clone, this may be a read error. The CDR3 DNA reads TGTGCCAGCAGTTTTGGCAGCTATGGCTACACCTTC. It specifies CASSFGSYGYTF. This rearrangement joins TRBV12-3 or TRBV12-4 to TRBJ1-2; no clear D gene. The V and J ends lost 3 bases and 4 bases respectively, with 6 bases between them. The CDR3 runs 12 residues.

The chain carries TRBV20-1 and TRBJ2-7; 7 bases fit TRBD1. This CDR3 has 16 residues. V dropped 0 bases and J dropped 5; count of bases not matched to a gene: 13. Germline assignment: CDR1 DFQATT and CDR2 SNEGSKA (reference sequence). This CDR3 is CSARDQRGLQGDEQYF. CDR3 bases: TGCAGTGCTAGAGATCAGAGAGGGTTGCAGGGGGACGAGCAGTACTTC.

Many counts were recorded for this clonotype. The chain joins TRBV12-3 or TRBV12-4 to TRBJ1-2; 12 positions match TRBD1. V trimming: 6 bases; J trimming: 4 bases; junction bases outside the gene matches: 12. This CDR3 is 17 amino acids long. The CDR3 sequence: CASRYSAGTGGSYGYTF. DNA for the CDR3: TGTGCCAGCAGATACTCTGCCGGGACAGGGGGCAGCTATGGCTACACCTTC.

The chain is built from TRBV11-2 and TRBJ2-7; D not resolved. The CDR3 consists of 14 residues. Germline CDR1 SGHAT, CDR2 FQNNGV. V was pared by 0 bases and J by 3 bases, with 9 bases between. CDR3 residues: CASSLEGFFYEQYF. CDR3 in DNA: TGTGCCAGCAGCTTAGAAGGGTTCTTCTACGAGCAGTACTTC.

This clonotype showed up just a few times. This rearrangement joins TRBV20-1 to TRBJ2-7; 11 bases agree with TRBD2. J lost 6 bases, V lost 0 bases, and 7 bases had no gene match. This CDR3 has 15 amino acids. CDR1 is DFQATT and CDR2 is SNEGSKA in the germline V gene (reference sequence). The CDR3 is CSARELSGGASEQYF. The CDR3 coding sequence is TGCAGTGCTAGAGAACTTAGCGGGGGGGCCTCCGAGCAGTACTTC.

In this sample, this clonotype turned up many times. CDR3 nucleotides: TGTGCCATCAGTGGGGGCTTGGGGGACACAGATACGCAGTATTTT. As protein: CAISGGLGDTDTQYF. The chain combines TRBV10-3 with TRBJ2-3, with D possibly being TRBD1 or TRBD2 (5 bases each). Between the trimmed V and J ends, which lost 4 bases and 2 bases, there was a span of 13 bases. CDR1 is ENHRY and CDR2 is SYGVKD in the germline V gene. The CDR3 has 15 amino acids.

This clonotype showed up many times. The chain employs TRBV5-6 and TRBJ1-2; 7 bases align to TRBD1. The CDR3 sequence is 14 residues long. The V segment lost 4 bases and the J segment 1 base; nucleotides outside the gene matches: 4. In germline, CDR1 is SGHDT, CDR2 YYEEEE. DNA of the CDR3: TGTGCCAGCAGCATCGACAGGGATAACTATGGCTACACCTTC. Its protein product is CASSIDRDNYGYTF.